The next 24 T cell receptor beta chains were all read from a single sample in a study of control samples from healthy donors and cancer patients. TCRdb's copy holds only in-frame clones and misses some; the assay was immunoSEQ multiplex PCR. In the table there are approximately 44,000 clones, 70% of which are singletons. Sequencing used formalin-fixed, paraffin-embedded tissue. These receptors all stem from a male donor with melanoma.

This clone was recorded a few times. The V gene is TRBV6-6, the J gene TRBJ2-1, with D maybe TRBD1 (5 bases). The CDR3 is 11 residues long. The ends were cut back, 6 bases at V and 8 bases at J, with 8 bases in the middle. Germline V CDR1 and CDR2: MNHNY, SVGAGI (reference sequence). CDR3 nucleotide sequence: TGTGCCAGCAGCCCCAGGGATGAGCAGTTCTTC. Translated: CASSPRDEQFF.

Of note for this clone: One end of the junction varies from germline; a read error may be responsible. This sequence joins TRBV7-9 and TRBJ2-3, with D possibly TRBD1 on 7 matching bases. CDR1 is SEHNR and CDR2 is FQNEAQ in the germline V gene (reference sequence). The CDR3 loop spans 15 amino acids. CDR3 bases: TGTGCCAGCAGCAACCCTAACCGGGGGACAGATATGCAGTATTTT. Its translation: CASSNPNRGTDMQYF. The entire variable domain, with the rest obtained from reference TRBV7-9 and TRBJ2-3, is as follows: DTGVSQNPRHKITKRGQNVTFRCDPISEHNRLYWYRQTLGQGPEFLTYFQNEAQLEKSRLLSDRFSAERPKGSFSTLEIQRTEQGDSAMYLCASSNPNRGTDMQYFGPGTRLTVL.

This rearrangement joins TRBV19 to TRBJ2-6, with TRBD2 identical over 10 bases. CDR3 size: 18 residues. V lost 4 bases, J lost 0 bases, and 6 bases stayed unmatched. Germline V gene lookup returns CDR1 LNHDA and CDR2 SQIVND (reference sequence). The CDR3 region is CASSRTSGTISGANVLTF. CDR3 DNA: TGTGCCAGTAGTAGGACTAGCGGAACCATCTCTGGGGCCAACGTCCTGACTTTC.

This clone was recorded only once. V usage is TRBV27 and J usage is TRBJ1-1; D is possibly TRBD1 (5 bases). This CDR3 is built from 18 residues. The V gene lost 4 bases and the J gene lost 7 bases, with 28 bases spanning the gap. Germline V CDR1 and CDR2: MNHEY, SMNVEV (reference sequence). CDR3 protein: CASSYDLGQIRDDLEAFF. In nucleotides, the CDR3 is TGTGCCAGCAGTTACGATTTGGGGCAGATTCGCGACGACCTTGAAGCTTTCTTT.

The chain carries TRBV11-3 and TRBJ2-7, with TRBD1 matching over 7 bases. The V and J ends lost 9 bases and 1 base, in that order; junction bases with no gene match: 9. This CDR3 contains 14 residues. Germline V gene data show CDR1 as SGHNT and CDR2 as YENEEA. The CDR3 DNA reads TGTGCCAGTCCCTTAGAGGGGGCTTCCTACGAGCAGTACTTC. The encoded protein is CASPLEGASYEQYF.

The J gene is TRBJ2-3, the V gene TRBV5-5; TRBD1 or TRBD2 may be the D gene (5 bases each). V lost 4 bases and J lost 0, with 18 bases in between. Germline V gene data show CDR1 as SGHKS and CDR2 as YYEKEE (reference sequence). The CDR3 totals 17 residues. The CDR3: CASSGVMDGASTDTQYF. The CDR3 nucleotides read TGTGCCAGCAGCGGGGTAATGGACGGGGCTAGCACAGATACGCAGTATTTT.

The rearrangement joins TRBV11-2 to TRBJ2-7, with TRBD2 identical over 8 bases. Trimming cost V 5 bases and J 4 bases; bases outside gene matches: 10. Germline-derived CDR1 and CDR2 are SGHAT and FQNNGV. The CDR3 has 15 amino acids. In DNA, the CDR3 is TGTGCCAGCAGCCAACCGGGACTAGTGGGTTACGAGCAGTACTTC. This gives the protein CASSQPGLVGYEQYF.

This clone was seen a handful of times. The chain recombines TRBV6-6 with TRBJ1-1, with D unclear. Germline values: CDR1 MNHNY, CDR2 SVGAGI (reference sequence). This CDR3 has 11 amino acids. Trimming stripped 5 bases from V and 8 bases from J, with 9 bases between. DNA of the CDR3: TGTGCCAGCAGTCGATCCTCGGAAGCTTTCTTT. Translation gives CASSRSSEAFF.

The chain uses TRBV15 and TRBJ2-3; 8 nucleotides align to TRBD1. This CDR3 is 17 amino acids long. V was clipped by 2 bases and J by 3 bases; unmatched bases: 10. Germline V CDR1 and CDR2: LNHNV, YYDKDF (reference sequence). CDR3 in DNA: TGTGCCACCAGCAGATCACCGCGACAGGGGTTAACAGATACGCAGTATTTT. It encodes CATSRSPRQGLTDTQYF. The variable domain in full, with the rest retrieved from reference TRBV15 and TRBJ2-3, is DAMVIQNPRYQVTQFGKPVTLSCSQTLNHNVMYWYQQKSSQAPKLLFHYYDKDFNNEADTPDNFQSRRPNTSFCFLDIRSPGLGDTAMYLCATSRSPRQGLTDTQYFGPGTRLTVL.

V usage is TRBV9 and J usage is TRBJ1-5; D ambiguous. CDR3 size: 15 residues. Germline values: CDR1 SGDLS, CDR2 YYNGEE. V was clipped by 0 bases and J by 0 bases, with 7 bases between them. The CDR3 reads CASSVGPVSNQPQHF. CDR3 coding DNA: TGTGCCAGCAGCGTAGGACCCGTTAGCAATCAGCCCCAGCATTTT. Variable domain in full (rest from reference TRBV9 and TRBJ1-5): DSGVTQTPKHLITATGQRVTLRCSPRSGDLSVYWYQQSLDQGLQFLIQYYNGEERAKGNILERFSAQQFPDLHSELNLSSLELGDSALYFCASSVGPVSNQPQHFGDGTRLSIL.

This clone occurred once. The germline gene is not matched at one end of the junction; a read error may be the cause. The rearrangement links TRBV7-7 to TRBJ2-3; no reliable D call. Germline V gene sequence: CDR1 SSHAT, CDR2 FNYEAQ (reference sequence). This CDR3 has 15 amino acids. CDR3 region: CASSLLTYSTDTQYF. CDR3 sequence (DNA): TGTGCTAGCAGTCTTCTGACTTACAGCACAGATACGCAGTATTTT.

In this sample, this clone turned up a few times. The chain carries TRBV19 and TRBJ1-1, with 7 bases that match TRBD1. The ends lost 9 bases at V and 4 bases at J; junction bases unmatched: 11. Germline V gives CDR1 LNHDA, CDR2 SQIVND (reference sequence). The length of the CDR3 is 14 residues. The CDR3 loop reads CASLSRGLGTEAFF. Written as DNA, the CDR3 is TGTGCCAGCCTATCTAGGGGGCTGGGCACTGAAGCTTTCTTT.

A single count supports this clone. The J gene is TRBJ1-1, the V gene TRBV27; D uncertain. CDR3 size: 13 residues. The ends were cut back, 6 bases at V and 0 bases at J, with 8 bases in the middle. Germline V lookup: CDR1 MNHEY, CDR2 SMNVEV (reference sequence). CDR3 coding DNA: TGTGCCAGCAGGAGAATTTTGAACACTGAAGCTTTCTTT. Protein sequence: CASRRILNTEAFF.

The chain links TRBV5-1 to TRBJ1-1; 9 bases line up with TRBD1. Per germline, CDR1 SGHRS and CDR2 YFSETQ. This CDR3 spans 14 amino acids. J gave up 6 bases and V 3 bases, and 6 bases lay outside the gene matches. CDR3 in DNA: TGCGCCAGCAGCTCCGCCGGGACAGGGTCTGAAGCTTTCTTT. Translating gives CASSSAGTGSEAFF.

This chain links TRBV18 with TRBJ1-2; 12 bases map to TRBD1. The CDR3 covers 18 residues. Germline CDR1 KGHSH, CDR2 LQKENI. The V gene end was trimmed by 3 bases and the J gene end by 4 bases; junction bases not matched to a gene: 12. The CDR3: CASSPGVKGTGGPYGYTF. CDR3 bases: TGTGCCAGCTCACCCGGCGTCAAAGGGACAGGGGGCCCCTATGGCTACACCTTC.

V usage is TRBV10-2 and J usage is TRBJ1-2; D may be TRBD1 (6 bases). Trimming took 0 bases from V and 6 from J, leaving 8 bases between them. The CDR3 runs to 13 residues. CDR1 and CDR2 (germline): WSHSY, SAAADI. The CDR3, as DNA: TGCGCCAGCAGTGAGTCGACAGGAAATGGCTACACCTTC. This encodes CASSESTGNGYTF.

The chain employs TRBV6-5 and TRBJ2-3; D remains unclear. This CDR3 spans 11 amino acids. Looked up from germline, CDR1 is MNHEY and CDR2 is SVGAGI. Trimming pared 6 bases from V and 3 bases from J, leaving 4 bases between. CDR3 coding DNA: TGTGCCAGCAGCGATACAGATACGCAGTATTTT. Translating it yields CASSDTDTQYF.

The chain links TRBV3-1 (or the pseudogene TRBV3-2) to TRBJ2-3; no reliable D call. The V gene lost 4 bases and the J gene lost 7 bases, with 12 bases spanning the gap. The CDR3 extends over 13 amino acids. Germline lookup yields CDR1 LGHDT and CDR2 YNNKEL (reference sequence). The CDR3 sequence: CASSPPSGNTQYF. The CDR3 DNA follows: TGTGCCAGCAGCCCTCCCTCCGGAAATACGCAGTATTTT.

The V gene is TRBV5-4, the J gene TRBJ2-1; unclear D gene. Germline assignment: CDR1 SGHNT and CDR2 YYREEE (reference sequence). The CDR3 is 13 residues long. Trimming took off 3 bases at V and 8 bases at J, with 12 bases between the two ends. The CDR3 DNA follows: TGTGCCAGCAGCTCAAGGTCGGCCGATGAGCAGTTCTTC. It specifies CASSSRSADEQFF.

The rearrangement uses TRBV6-5 and TRBJ1-5; unclear D gene. The germline V and J ends were trimmed by 6 bases and 10 bases, with 16 bases remaining between them. CDR1 and CDR2 (germline): MNHEY, SVGAGI. This CDR3 is built from 13 residues. The CDR3 loop is CASSGYFAIPQHF. The CDR3 DNA is TGTGCCAGCAGCGGATACTTCGCCATCCCCCAGCATTTT.

The gene calls are TRBV7-8 and TRBJ1-4; tentative D call: TRBD1 (6 bases). The germline V gene has CDR1 SGHVS and CDR2 FQNEAQ. V was shortened by 5 bases and J by 7 bases, with 20 bases between the two germline ends. The CDR3 has 16 residues. CDR3 bases: TGTGCCAGCAGCCCCGGGGGCGGGTTTTCTGGTGAAAAACTGTTTTTT. Translated, it gives CASSPGGGFSGEKLFF.

This clone was detected only a few times. The rearrangement uses TRBV3-1 (or the pseudogene TRBV3-2) and TRBJ1-1, with D maybe TRBD1 (5 bases). Deletions cut 4 bases from V and 11 bases from J, with 14 bases between. CDR1 and CDR2 from the germline V gene are LGHDT and YNNKEL (reference sequence). The CDR3 length is 12 residues. The CDR3 nucleotides read TGTGCCAGCAGCCCCAAGGGGCTGTGGGCTTTCTTT. Its protein is CASSPKGLWAFF.

The chain couples TRBV6-1 to TRBJ1-6, with TRBD1 matching 9 bases. After removal of 4 bases from V and 6 bases from J, the junction contained 7 bases not matched to a gene. The CDR3 consists of 16 residues. CDR1 is MNHNS and CDR2 is SASEGT in the germline V gene. Here the CDR3 DNA reads TGTGCCAGCAGTGCTTACTTGGGACAGGGTAATTCACCCCTCCACTTT. This translates into CASSAYLGQGNSPLHF.

This chain connects TRBV10-1 to TRBJ1-5, with 8 bases that match TRBD1. CDR1 and CDR2 (germline): WNHNN, SYGVQD (reference sequence). V lost 0 bases and J lost 1; bases outside the gene matches: 5. The CDR3 is 17 residues long. DNA of the CDR3: TGCGCCAGCAGTGAGTCCCGGACAGGGAGAAGCAATCAGCCCCAGCATTTT. Residues: CASSESRTGRSNQPQHF.